This passage covers 3 T cell receptor beta chains from one sample sequenced in a study of tumor T cells in aggressive B-cell lymphoma. The protocol was immunoSEQ multiplex PCR, while the TCRdb copy is restricted to in-frame clones and leaves out a portion. The sample lists approximately 3,100 clones; roughly 80% were seen once. Sequenced material: tumor tissue. These receptors were collected from an adult with diffuse large B cell lymphoma.

This chain uses TRBV7-3 with TRBJ1-6; 8 nucleotides align to TRBD1. J was trimmed by 8 bases and V by 5 bases; bases with no gene match: 8. Looked up from germline, CDR1 is SGHTA and CDR2 is FQGTGA. This CDR3 has 15 residues. CDR3 sequence (DNA): TGTGCCAGCAGCGCCGGACAGGGTAATCATTCACCCCTCCACTTT. Translated: CASSAGQGNHSPLHF.

The chain links TRBV7-9 to TRBJ1-1; a possible D gene is TRBD1 (6 bases). Germline CDR1 reads SEHNR; CDR2 reads FQNEAQ (reference sequence). Trimming removed 5 bases from V and 0 bases from J, with 10 bases in between. This CDR3 has 14 residues. Here the CDR3 DNA reads TGTGCCAGCAGCGCACGGACAGTGAACACTGAAGCTTTCTTT. Protein product: CASSARTVNTEAFF.

The gene calls are TRBV7-6 and TRBJ2-1; D might be TRBD1 (6 bases). Germline CDR1 is SGHVS and CDR2 is FNYEAQ. The CDR3 runs 14 residues. V was cut by 10 bases and J by 6 bases, with 19 bases left in between. The CDR3 DNA follows: TGTGCCACCTCAGAGGGTGCCAGGGGCAATGAGCAGTTCTTC. This encodes CATSEGARGNEQFF.